This T cell receptor beta chain was profiled in a study of shared T cell receptors in the human thymus. The data were produced by immunoSEQ multiplex PCR, yet TCRdb's version contains in-frame clones alone and is incomplete. The sample consists of more than 550,000 clones, 80% to 90% of them appearing once. A further study also used this sample, focusing on human thymus T cells. That report notes: Surgeons resected thymus tissue during corrective heart surgery.

The source of this sequence is a girl less than two years old with a congenital heart defect. The sequenced sample consisted of thymocytes.

Here the CDR3 reads CASSLGGRGPGTYEQYF. In nucleotides, the CDR3 is TGTGCCAGCAGCTTAGGGGGCAGGGGACCGGGAACCTACGAGCAGTACTTC. The rearrangement joins TRBV7-8 to TRBJ2-7, with D perhaps matching TRBD1 (6 bases). V was cut by 1 base and J by 2 bases, with 18 bases left in between. Germline loops: CDR1 SGHVS, CDR2 FQNEAQ. The CDR3 has 17 amino acids.